Listed below are T cell receptor beta chains from one sample, sequenced in a study of blood T cell repertoires in COVID-19. Only in-frame clones appear in the TCRdb table, and some are missing; sequencing was by immunoSEQ multiplex PCR. The profile covers 150,000 to 190,000 clones, with 65% to 85% appearing a single time and around 3.4% taken by the ten largest. The sequencing sample was made of peripheral blood. The receptors were gathered from a woman aged 80 or older with acute or convalescent COVID-19. CDR3s include the opening cysteine and the closing phenylalanine or tryptophan. D genes are given only for firm matches. Size is omitted from some rows. Given values are once, few, many or a class for expanded clones.

J,V,D,size,DNA,CDR3
TRBJ1-1,TRBV7-9,NA,once,TGTGCCAGCAGCTTGAAATCGGGGGCTGAAGCTTTCTTT,CASSLKSGAEAFF
TRBJ2-3,TRBV7-6,TRBD2,NA,TGTGCCAGCAGCTTAGCGCCTAGCGGGGGGGCGTCCGATACGCAGTATTTT,CASSLAPSGGASDTQYF
TRBJ2-7,TRBV5-1,TRBD1,NA,TGCGCCAGCAGCTTGGACAGGGGCTACGAGCAGTACTTC,CASSLDRGYEQYF
TRBJ2-7,TRBV18,NA,NA,TGTGCCAGCTCACCGGACGGACGGGGGAACGAGCAGTACTTC,CASSPDGRGNEQYF
TRBJ1-2,TRBV7-6,NA,once,TGTGCCAGCAGCGAACGAGGGCAGCTCTATGGCTACACCTTC,CASSERGQLYGYTF
TRBJ1-3,TRBV27,TRBD1,NA,TGTGCCAGCAAAGCTCAGGGACAGGGAATCGTGACATCTGGAAACACCATATATTTT,CASKAQGQGIVTSGNTIYF
TRBJ1-6,TRBV2,NA,NA,TGTGCCAGCAGTGAAGATACAGGGTTCAATAATTCACCCCTCCACTTT,CASSEDTGFNNSPLHF
TRBJ1-2,TRBV12-3/TRBV12-4,NA,few,TGTGCCAGCAGAAACACCAGGGATGGCTACACCTTC,CASRNTRDGYTF
TRBJ1-6,TRBV27,TRBD1,once,TGTGCCAGCAGTTTAAGAGGACAGGGGTTCTATAATTCACCCCTCCACTTT,CASSLRGQGFYNSPLHF
TRBJ1-6,TRBV4-2,NA,NA,TGTGCCAGCAGCCAAGAAGGGGGAAATGGTAATTCACCCCTCCACTTT,CASSQEGGNGNSPLHF
TRBJ2-5,TRBV5-1,NA,NA,TGCGCCAGCAGCTTGTCGTGGGGGCTCCAAGAGACCCAGTACTTC,CASSLSWGLQETQYF
TRBJ1-2,TRBV6-2/TRBV6-3,TRBD1,few,TGTGCCAGCAGTTACACCGACAGGGGGGAGCCCTATGGCTACACCTTC,CASSYTDRGEPYGYTF
TRBJ2-3,TRBV5-4,TRBD2,few,TGTGCCAGCAGCGAAGGACTAGCGACAGATACGCAGTATTTT,CASSEGLATDTQYF
TRBJ2-7,TRBV15,TRBD2,NA,TGTGCCACCAGCAGAGACCCGGGGGGGGATTACTACGAGCAGTACTTC,CATSRDPGGDYYEQYF
TRBJ2-5,TRBV12-3/TRBV12-4,NA,few,TGTGCCAGCAGTGAGGCCATGATTAAGACCCAGTACTTC,CASSEAMIKTQYF
TRBJ2-7,TRBV3-1/TRBV3-2,NA,NA,TGTGCCAGCAGCCGAGGGGGGGTTAACTACGAGCAGTACTTC,CASSRGGVNYEQYF
TRBJ1-3,TRBV27,NA,NA,TGTGCCAGCAGTATATCCGGGGTATACTCTGGAAACACCATATATTTT,CASSISGVYSGNTIYF
TRBJ1-3,TRBV5-1,NA,NA,TGCGCCAGCAAGGAAACAGGGAGCGGAAACACCATATATTTT,CASKETGSGNTIYF
TRBJ2-2,TRBV9,NA,once,TGTGCCAGCAGCGTAGTCGGCGGGGAGCTGTTTTTT,CASSVVGGELFF
TRBJ1-1,TRBV5-1,NA,NA,TGCGCCAGCAGCTTGGCCGGAGGGGCCACTGAAGCTTTCTTT,CASSLAGGATEAFF
TRBJ1-1,TRBV20-1,NA,NA,TGCAGTGCTAGCTCAGAAACTGAAGCTTTCTTT,CSASSETEAFF
TRBJ2-7,TRBV7-3,TRBD1,NA,TGTGCCAGCAGCTCAGGGACAGGGACCGAGCAGTACTTC,CASSSGTGTEQYF
TRBJ1-1,TRBV12-3/TRBV12-4,NA,NA,TGTGCCAGCTCACGACAGACGAACACTGAAGCTTTCTTT,CASSRQTNTEAFF
TRBJ1-1,TRBV11-3,NA,NA,TGTGCCAGCAGCCATGGACGGGGAACTGAAGCTTTCTTT,CASSHGRGTEAFF
TRBJ1-2,TRBV29-1,NA,NA,TGCAGCGCTAAAGAACAACAGGGAGTCGGTGGCTACACCTTC,CSAKEQQGVGGYTF
TRBJ2-3,TRBV7-3,NA,NA,TGTGCCAGCAGCCAGGAAACAGATACGCAGTATTTT,CASSQETDTQYF
TRBJ2-2,TRBV2,TRBD2,NA,TGTGCCAGCAGAGAAGGACTAGCGTTTACCGGGGAGCTGTTTTTT,CASREGLAFTGELFF
TRBJ2-1,TRBV11-3,NA,NA,TGTGCCAGCAGCACCCACCAGGGATCCAATGAGCAGTTCTTC,CASSTHQGSNEQFF
TRBJ2-5,TRBV29-1,TRBD2,NA,TGCAGCGTTGAAACTAGCGGGACCCAGTACTTC,CSVETSGTQYF
TRBJ2-3,TRBV11-3,NA,NA,TGTGCCAGCAGCTTAGACCCAGGTGGGTCCGGGGCAGATACGCAGTATTTT,CASSLDPGGSGADTQYF
TRBJ2-5,TRBV3-1/TRBV3-2,TRBD2,NA,TGTGCCAGCAGCAGGACTAGCGGGAGCCAAGAGACCCAGTACTTC,CASSRTSGSQETQYF
TRBJ2-1,TRBV10-3,NA,NA,TGTGCCATCTCCGGGAGCAGTGACGGGGAGCAGTTCTTC,CAISGSSDGEQFF
TRBJ1-2,TRBV6-5,TRBD1,NA,TGTGCCAGCAGTTACGGGGACAGGGGAGCATTCTATGGCTACACCTTC,CASSYGDRGAFYGYTF
TRBJ1-6,TRBV10-3,TRBD1,NA,TGTGCCATCAGGGGGGGGACAGGGAGTTCACCCCTCCACTTT,CAIRGGTGSSPLHF
TRBJ2-7,TRBV5-1,TRBD1,NA,TGCGCCAGCAGCGTCGTGGACAGGGACCTAAACGAGCAGTACTTC,CASSVVDRDLNEQYF
TRBJ1-2,TRBV7-2,TRBD1,once,TGTGCCAGCAGCAATCGACAGGGGTGGGATGGCTACACCTTC,CASSNRQGWDGYTF
TRBJ1-2,TRBV7-2,TRBD1,NA,TGTGCCAGCAGCTTAGAATTGGCAGGGGGCGCTGACTATGGCTACACCTTC,CASSLELAGGADYGYTF
TRBJ2-1,TRBV5-6,TRBD1,NA,TGTGCCAGCAGTTCTTGGACAGGGGAAATAGCCAATGAGCAGTTCTTC,CASSSWTGEIANEQFF
TRBJ2-1,TRBV9,TRBD2,NA,TGTGCCAGCAGCGTAGCGGGGGGGCCGCGGAATGAGCAGTTCTTC,CASSVAGGPRNEQFF
TRBJ1-6,TRBV3-1/TRBV3-2,TRBD1,NA,TGTGCCAGCAGTCCGGACAGGGGTGGTTCACCCCTCCACTTT,CASSPDRGGSPLHF
TRBJ1-3,TRBV9,NA,NA,TGTGCCAGCAGCGTAGATATCGGGTTAACTGGAAACACCATATATTTT,CASSVDIGLTGNTIYF
TRBJ1-1,TRBV9,NA,NA,TGTGCCAGCAGCGTAGGAGGTGGGGGAGGCACTGAAGCTTTCTTT,CASSVGGGGGTEAFF
TRBJ2-3,TRBV12-5,NA,few,TGTGCCCTGGGGGGAAGAGGGACAGATACGCAGTATTTT,CALGGRGTDTQYF
TRBJ1-2,TRBV5-1,NA,NA,TGCGCCAGCAGGATAGCAGCAAACTATGGCTACACCTTC,CASRIAANYGYTF
TRBJ1-4,TRBV18,NA,NA,TGTGCCAGCTCACCGGTAGAGAATGAAAAACTGTTTTTT,CASSPVENEKLFF
TRBJ1-2,TRBV9,NA,NA,TGTGCCAGCAGCGTCGATCCGGTGTCGGGGAGCTATGGCTACACCTTC,CASSVDPVSGSYGYTF
TRBJ2-7,TRBV20-1,NA,NA,TGCAGTGCTAGTGAGGGGGGGGCCCGCTACGAGCAGTACTTC,CSASEGGARYEQYF
TRBJ1-5,TRBV7-2,TRBD1,NA,TGTGCCAGCAGCTACGACAGGGGAGCCGTACGCCAGCATTTT,CASSYDRGAVRQHF